The entry below describes one T cell receptor (beta chain). As to time point: newly diagnosed GD, antithyroid drugs for less than 3 months. PBMC RNA served as the TCR library source. The sample belongs to a study of regulatory T cells in long-lasting Graves disease. The CDR3 is made up of 12 amino acids. Trimming left V 2 bases short and J 9 bases short, with 8 bases between. Germline V gene sequence: CDR1 MNHNS, CDR2 SASEGT. The authors built TCR beta libraries using iRepertoire HTBI primers and Arm-PCR of CDR3 regions. MiXCR, run by TCRdb on the multiplex PCR reads, gives a single entry per CDR3 protein. The data contain 400,000 to 450,000 distinct CDR3 sequences, about 15% of them seen just once; the ten biggest clones take up approximately 15%. These records were also assigned to another study, of T cells in Graves' hyperthyroidism and ophthalmopathy.

The chain has TRBV6-1 and TRBJ2-1; D is possibly TRBD1 (6 bases). The clonotype originates from a woman in her 30s with Graves disease. The specimen was peripheral blood mononuclear cells (PBMCs), collected at new diagnosis, from a patient treated with antithyroid drugs. As DNA, the CDR3 is TGTGCCAGCAGTGAACAGGGGCTTGAGCAGTTCTTC. Residues: CASSEQGLEQFF.